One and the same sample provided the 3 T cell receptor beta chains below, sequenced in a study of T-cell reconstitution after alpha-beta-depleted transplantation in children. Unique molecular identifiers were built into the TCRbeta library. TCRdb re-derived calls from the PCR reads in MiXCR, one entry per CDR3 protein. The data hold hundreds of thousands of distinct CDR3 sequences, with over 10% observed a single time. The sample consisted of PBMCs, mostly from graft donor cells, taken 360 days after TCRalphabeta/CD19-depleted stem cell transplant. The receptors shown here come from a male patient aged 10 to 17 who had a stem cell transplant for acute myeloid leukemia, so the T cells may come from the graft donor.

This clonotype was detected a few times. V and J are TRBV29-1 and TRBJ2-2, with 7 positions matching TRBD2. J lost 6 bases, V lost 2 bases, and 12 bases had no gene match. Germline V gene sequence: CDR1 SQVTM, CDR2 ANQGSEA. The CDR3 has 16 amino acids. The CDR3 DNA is TGCAGCGTTGAAAATGCGGGAGAGAGACCTCCCGGGGAGCTGTTTTTT. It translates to CSVENAGERPPGELFF.

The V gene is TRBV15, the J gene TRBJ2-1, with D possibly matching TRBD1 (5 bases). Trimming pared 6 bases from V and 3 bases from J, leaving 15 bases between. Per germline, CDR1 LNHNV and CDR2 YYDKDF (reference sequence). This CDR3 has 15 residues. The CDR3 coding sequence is TGTGCCACCAGGAGTATGACGACAGTCTACAATGAGCAGTTCTTC. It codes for CATRSMTTVYNEQFF. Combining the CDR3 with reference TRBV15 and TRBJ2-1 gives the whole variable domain DAMVIQNPRYQVTQFGKPVTLSCSQTLNHNVMYWYQQKSSQAPKLLFHYYDKDFNNEADTPDNFQSRRPNTSFCFLDIRSPGLGDTAMYLCATRSMTTVYNEQFFGPGTRLTVL.

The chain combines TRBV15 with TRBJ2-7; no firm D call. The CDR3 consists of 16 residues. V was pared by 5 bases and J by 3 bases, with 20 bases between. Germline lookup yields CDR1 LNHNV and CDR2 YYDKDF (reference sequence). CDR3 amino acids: CATSHPLLEPIYEQYF. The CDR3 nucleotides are TGTGCCACCAGCCACCCTTTGCTAGAGCCAATCTACGAGCAGTACTTC.